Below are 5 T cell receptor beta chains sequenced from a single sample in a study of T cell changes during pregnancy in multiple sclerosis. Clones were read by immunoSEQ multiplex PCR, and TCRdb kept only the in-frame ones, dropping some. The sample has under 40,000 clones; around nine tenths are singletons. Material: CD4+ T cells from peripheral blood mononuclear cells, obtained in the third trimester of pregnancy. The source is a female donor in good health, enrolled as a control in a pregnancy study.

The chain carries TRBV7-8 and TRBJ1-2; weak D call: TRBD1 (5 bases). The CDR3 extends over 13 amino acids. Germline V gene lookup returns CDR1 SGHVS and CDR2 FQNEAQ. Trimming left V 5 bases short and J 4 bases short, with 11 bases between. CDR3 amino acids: CASSRERGYGYTF. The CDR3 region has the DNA TGTGCCAGCAGCCGGGAGAGGGGCTATGGCTACACCTTC.

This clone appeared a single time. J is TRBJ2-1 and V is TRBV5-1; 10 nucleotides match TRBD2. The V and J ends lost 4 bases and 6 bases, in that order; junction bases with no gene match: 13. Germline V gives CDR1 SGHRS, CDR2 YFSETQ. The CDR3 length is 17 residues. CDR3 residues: CASSPGGSGRWGNEQFF. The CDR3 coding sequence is TGCGCCAGCAGCCCCGGCGGTAGCGGGAGGTGGGGCAATGAGCAGTTCTTC.

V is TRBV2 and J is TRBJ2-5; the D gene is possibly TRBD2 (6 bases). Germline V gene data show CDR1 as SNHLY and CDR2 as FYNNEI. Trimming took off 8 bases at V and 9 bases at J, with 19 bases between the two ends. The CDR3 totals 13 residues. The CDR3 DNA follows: TGTGCCAGCGCAGTTCGGGACTCTCAGCCCCAGTACTTC. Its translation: CASAVRDSQPQYF.

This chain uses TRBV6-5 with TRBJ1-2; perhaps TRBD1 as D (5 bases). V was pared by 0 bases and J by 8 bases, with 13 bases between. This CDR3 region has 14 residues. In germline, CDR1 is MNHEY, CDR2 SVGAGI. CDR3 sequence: CASSYSRSGGGYTF. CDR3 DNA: TGTGCCAGCAGTTACTCGAGGAGTGGGGGGGGCTACACCTTC.

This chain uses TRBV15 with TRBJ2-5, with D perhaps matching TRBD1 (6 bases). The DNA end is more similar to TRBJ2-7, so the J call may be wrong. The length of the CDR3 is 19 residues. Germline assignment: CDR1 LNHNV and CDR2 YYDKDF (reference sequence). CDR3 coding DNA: TGTGCCACCAGCAGAGATGAGGCGTGGACAGAGCAAGGGGAGTACGAGCAGTACTTC. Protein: CATSRDEAWTEQGEYEQYF.